The text below deals with one T cell receptor (beta chain). This sample stems from a study of cytomegalovirus exposure and HLA in healthy donors. PCR employed 60 Vbeta and 13 Jbeta primers. Sequencing used immunoSEQ multiplex PCR; TCRdb keeps in-frame clones, though not all of them. The table shows approximately 120,000 clones, with 75% to 85% occurring only once. The V and J ends lost 2 bases and 1 base respectively, with 10 bases between them. This CDR3 comprises 15 residues. CDR1 and CDR2 from the germline V gene are MRHNA and SNTAGT. The sequenced material came from PBMCs. The TCR was taken from a middle-aged man in good health and CMV-seronegative. This rearrangement joins TRBV6-4 to TRBJ2-3; tentative D call: TRBD2 (6 bases). This CDR3 reads CASSDPGGRTDTQYF. The CDR3 coding sequence is TGTGCCAGCAGTGACCCCGGGGGTCGCACAGATACGCAGTATTTT.